The clone carrying this TCR beta chain was recorded at least ten times. Antigen specificity is unknown. This sample is drawn from a study of early T cells in non-severe SARS-CoV-2 infection. Looking at the study overall: Sequencing was performed on bulk RNA from unsorted whole blood, leaving chains unpaired. Study findings and constraints: A preference for anti-spike CD8 responses marked VDJdb matching, which missed private and CD4 specificities.

Researchers attached unique molecular identifiers to individual cDNA molecules. TCRdb recomputed calls from the 5' RACE reads with MiXCR, one row per CDR3 protein. The top ten clones hold roughly 13% of a sample with 25,000 to 30,000 distinct CDR3 sequences, about 10% of them seen once. Germline assignment: CDR1 SGHTA and CDR2 FQGNSA. Between the trimmed V and J ends, which lost 5 bases and 5 bases, there was a span of 23 bases. The CDR3 runs 17 residues. This TCR derives from an adult who was a healthcare worker with PCR-confirmed SARS-CoV-2 infection or an uninfected control (not recorded which). The rearrangement uses TRBV7-2 and TRBJ2-3, with D possibly called TRBD1 or TRBD2 (5 bases each). The specimen was whole blood. Written as DNA, the CDR3 is TGTGCCAGCAGCAACAGGCAAGTGGGACCGCGCGGAGATACGCAGTATTTT. Its translation is CASSNRQVGPRGDTQYF.